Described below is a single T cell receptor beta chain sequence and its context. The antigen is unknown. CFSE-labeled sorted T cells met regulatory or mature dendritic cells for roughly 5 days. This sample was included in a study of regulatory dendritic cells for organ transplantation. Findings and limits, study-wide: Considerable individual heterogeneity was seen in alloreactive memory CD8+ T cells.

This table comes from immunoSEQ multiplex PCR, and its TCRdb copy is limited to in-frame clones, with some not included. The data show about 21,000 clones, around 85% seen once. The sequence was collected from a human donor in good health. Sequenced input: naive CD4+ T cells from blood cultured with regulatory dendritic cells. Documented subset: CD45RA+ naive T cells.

CDR3 loop: CAWGQGGSGNTIYF. For the CDR3, the DNA is TGTGCCTGGGGCCAAGGGGGCTCTGGAAACACCATATATTTT. This chain uses TRBV30 with TRBJ1-3; a possible D gene is TRBD1 (6 bases). CDR1 and CDR2 (germline): GTSNPN, SVGIG (reference sequence). CDR3 length: 14 residues. V lost 5 bases to trimming and J lost 0 bases, with 11 bases between them.